What follows are 5 T cell receptor beta chains derived from one specimen sequenced in a study of regulatory T cells in long-lasting Graves disease. Documented time point: persistent/refractory GD, antithyroid drugs over 5 years with positive TRAb. The TCR library was made from RNA that had been extracted from PBMCs in TRIzol. Sequencing libraries for TCR beta were prepared with iRepertoire HTBI primers and Arm-PCR of CDR3 regions. From the multiplex PCR reads, TCRdb called clonotypes with MiXCR, one entry per CDR3 protein. In the table there are 650,000 to 850,000 distinct CDR3 sequences, approximately 29% of which are singletons. The starting material was peripheral blood mononuclear cells (PBMCs), obtained when the disease was refractory, from a patient treated with antithyroid drugs. Every receptor here comes from a female donor with Graves disease.

This clonotype was observed at least ten times. This sequence joins TRBV28 and TRBJ1-2; possibly TRBD1 for D (6 bases). The CDR3 has 12 amino acids. CDR1 is MDHEN, CDR2 SYDVKM, per germline. V was shortened by 8 bases and J by 5 bases, with 12 bases between the two germline ends. In DNA form, the CDR3 reads TGTGCCAGCTTCGAGGGGGGGTATGGCTACACCTTC. This gives the protein CASFEGGYGYTF.

The gene calls are TRBV5-6 and TRBJ2-7; 7 bases match TRBD2. CDR3 length: 15 residues. The V segment lost 2 bases and the J segment 7 bases; nucleotides outside the gene matches: 12. CDR1 is SGHDT, CDR2 YYEEEE, per germline. This chain's CDR3 is CASSFRRTSPGEQYF. For the CDR3, the DNA is TGTGCCAGCAGCTTCCGACGGACTAGTCCTGGTGAGCAGTACTTC.

CDR3 sequence reads: CASSPNMGDSPLHF. The CDR3 DNA sequence: TGTGCCAGCTCACCAAATATGGGGGATTCACCCCTCCACTTT. This chain links TRBV18 with TRBJ1-6; possible D gene TRBD1, 5 bases. The CDR3 contains 14 residues. Germline CDR1 and CDR2: KGHSH and LQKENI. V was pared by 2 bases and J by 8 bases, with 10 bases between.

The rearrangement uses TRBV27 and TRBJ2-5, with TRBD2 matching over 8 bases. Germline assignment: CDR1 MNHEY and CDR2 SMNVEV (reference sequence). V gave up 0 bases and J gave up 4 bases; unmatched junction bases: 10. CDR3 length: 17 residues. DNA for the CDR3: TGTGCCAGCAGTTTATCGATGGGACTAGGGAGGGGAGAGACCCAGTACTTC. Translation gives CASSLSMGLGRGETQYF.

The V call is TRBV30, the J call TRBJ2-4, with D possibly being TRBD1 or TRBD2 (5 bases each). This CDR3 contains 14 residues. V lost 0 bases and J 0 bases, leaving 6 bases between the germline ends. Looked up from germline, CDR1 is GTSNPN and CDR2 is SVGIG (reference sequence). The CDR3 coding sequence is TGTGCCTGGAGTGTTGGGGGAGCCAAAAACATTCAGTACTTC. Translation: CAWSVGGAKNIQYF.